Following are 5 T cell receptor beta chains from one sample sequenced in a study of vaccination and CD4 T cells after COVID-19 (dated by TCRdb to 2022 to 2024). Libraries came from PCR. The listed sequencing device is Illumina iSeq 100. At the Johns Hopkins FTIC core, DNA from the cultured CD4+ T cells underwent TCR sequencing with the Oncomine TCR Beta short-read assay. The QIAamp micro DNA kit was used to extract genomic DNA from the cultured CD4+ T cells. Using fastp at Q25 and MiXCR, TCRdb reprocessed the public reads and kept productive beta chains. Rows merge per CDR3 protein into single entries with the most common DNA and genes. The sample table shows under 8,000 distinct CDR3 sequences, and around 30% are seen once. The top ten constitute about 14% of the sample. For these TCRs, the target antigens are not known. This sample's treatment or condition label indicates: approximately 10-day PBMC culture with coronavirus spike peptide pools or control peptides (ViraFEST assay). CD4+ T cells from unexposed donors were collected before the COVID-19 pandemic (2011-2018).

Input material: CD4+ T cells from blood, cultured in vitro. Source of these receptors: a human donor in good health.

The chain carries TRBV24-1 and TRBJ2-7; TRBD1 aligns across 7 bases. This CDR3 is 16 amino acids long. Germline V gene lookup returns CDR1 KGHDR and CDR2 SFDVKD. Losses at the gene ends were 4 bases for V and 0 bases for J; bases not matched to a gene: 8. This CDR3 is CATSDRNRGYSYEQYF. The CDR3 coding sequence is TGTGCCACCAGTGACCGTAACAGGGGTTACTCCTACGAGCAGTACTTC.

This clonotype was seen a handful of times. This chain joins TRBV7-2 and TRBJ1-2, with D maybe TRBD1 (5 bases). This CDR3 region has 14 residues. Germline loops: CDR1 SGHTA, CDR2 FQGNSA. With 2 bases removed from V and 7 bases from J, the gap between germline ends came to 14 bases. The CDR3 is CASSLNGGEAGYTF. For the CDR3, the DNA is TGTGCCAGCAGCTTAAATGGAGGGGAAGCTGGCTACACCTTC.

CDR3 loop: CSVDRGTGTEAFF. The CDR3 DNA is TGCAGCGTGGACAGGGGGACGGGCACTGAAGCTTTCTTT. V is TRBV29-1 and J is TRBJ1-1; 10 nucleotides match TRBD1. Per germline, CDR1 SQVTM and CDR2 ANQGSEA. The trim removed 6 bases at V and 4 bases at J, leaving 5 bases unmatched. The CDR3 extends over 13 amino acids. The full variable domain, its missing parts supplied by reference TRBV29-1 and TRBJ1-1, is SAVISQKPSRDICQRGTSLTIQCQVDSQVTMMFWYRQQPGQSLTLIATANQGSEATYESGFVIDKFPISRPNLTFSTLTVSNMSPEDSSIYLCSVDRGTGTEAFFGQGTRLTVV.

This clonotype was recorded a few times. This sequence joins TRBV28 and TRBJ1-6; 7 bases agree with TRBD1. J lost 3 bases, V lost 6 bases, and 5 bases had no gene match. Per germline, CDR1 MDHEN and CDR2 SYDVKM. The CDR3 extends over 15 amino acids. CDR3 sequence reads: CASSSGTDYNSPLHF. The CDR3 region has the DNA TGTGCCAGCAGCTCCGGGACAGACTATAATTCACCCCTCCACTTT.

The V call is TRBV20-1, the J call TRBJ2-3, with D unresolved. This CDR3 is built from 15 residues. Germline CDR1 reads DFQATT; CDR2 reads SNEGSKA (reference sequence). V shed 1 base and J shed 2 bases, with 13 bases lying between them. CDR3 amino acids: CSARGTRTSTDTQYF. The CDR3 DNA sequence: TGCAGTGCTAGAGGTACCAGAACTTCCACAGATACGCAGTATTTT.